This TCR beta chain was recorded in a study of long-term antiretroviral therapy in people with HIV. Study-wide points: Unavailable data included ART adherence, viral resistance and therapy changes (switches in treatment).

Version v3.0 of the immunoSEQ assay ran at survey level. Assay: immunoSEQ multiplex PCR; the TCRdb copy retains only in-frame clones and omits some. In the table there are about 33,000 clones, roughly 80% of which are singletons. The V gene end was trimmed by 6 bases and the J gene end by 5 bases; junction bases not matched to a gene: 4. This CDR3 has 13 amino acids. Germline CDR1 and CDR2: LNHDA and SQIVND (reference sequence). About this clone itself: Its antigen is currently unknown.

The source material was unsorted PBMCs, sampled 2 years after starting antiretroviral therapy. The receptor's source is a woman aged 45-60 years with HIV. This chain uses TRBV19 with TRBJ2-5; 9 nucleotides line up with TRBD1. The CDR3 DNA sequence: TGTGCCAGTAGGGACAGGGGCTTGGAGACCCAGTACTTC. Its translation is CASRDRGLETQYF.